Listed below are T cell receptor beta chains from one sample, sequenced in a study of cytomegalovirus exposure and HLA in healthy donors. The method was immunoSEQ multiplex PCR; TCRdb's version includes in-frame clones alone and lacks a portion of them. The sample records 200,000 or so clones, approximately 81% being singletons. Material for sequencing was PBMCs. The receptors come from a boy aged 10-17 years in good health and CMV-seronegative. Both conserved end residues are part of each CDR3. D genes are given only for firm matches. Where a row states a size, it is once, few, many or the class of an expanded clone; other rows omit it.

j_gene,d_gene,v_gene,abundance,CDR3nt,CDR3aa
TRBJ1-2,TRBD1,TRBV6-1,once,TGTGCCAGCAGTGGGACGGGACAGACGACTTATGGCTACACCTTC,CASSGTGQTTYGYTF
TRBJ2-2,TRBD2,TRBV27,-,TGTGCCAGCCGAAGGAGCGGGGCTAACACCGGGGAGCTGTTTTTT,CASRRSGANTGELFF
TRBJ2-1,-,TRBV7-2,-,TGTGCCAGCAGCTTAGCTCGCAGCGGATATTACAATGAGCAGTTCTTC,CASSLARSGYYNEQFF
TRBJ2-3,-,TRBV4-3,-,TGCGCCAGCAGCCAAGATCGGGTCAAAGTCTACACAGATACGCAGTATTTT,CASSQDRVKVYTDTQYF
TRBJ2-5,-,TRBV11-2,-,TGTGCCAGCAGCTTAGTTCACATCCTCGGGGAGACCCAGTACTTC,CASSLVHILGETQYF
TRBJ2-7,TRBD2,TRBV7-2,-,TGTGCCAGCAGCTTAGGAGGGTGGGAGGGCGAGCAGTACTTC,CASSLGGWEGEQYF
TRBJ2-7,-,TRBV9,few,TGTGCCAGCAGCGTAGCCCCTGGCCCCTACGAGCAGTACTTC,CASSVAPGPYEQYF
TRBJ2-7,-,TRBV27,once,TGTGCCAGCAGGATCCCTGGGCGCGAGCAGTACTTC,CASRIPGREQYF
TRBJ1-5,-,TRBV6-1,few,TGTGCCAGCAGCCGGGGCAATCAGCCCCAGCATTTT,CASSRGNQPQHF
TRBJ1-1,-,TRBV6-6,-,TGTGCCACCCAAAGCCGGGTCCGCAGCACTGAAGCTTTCTTT,CATQSRVRSTEAFF